This T cell receptor beta chain stems from a study of yellow fever vaccine responses in identical twins. This clonotype was seen more than once but under ten times. Germline CDR1 and CDR2: SGHTA and FQGNSA. The trim removed 5 bases at V and 4 bases at J, leaving 8 bases unmatched. The CDR3 consists of 15 residues. Each CDR3 protein gets one entry after TCRdb re-called the RT-PCR reads with MiXCR. The sample consists of approximately 10,000 distinct CDR3 sequences, 77% of them appearing once. Material: T cells from blood (PBMCs), unsorted or a sorted subset (not recorded which), obtained before or after yellow fever vaccination (not recorded which). The chain couples TRBV7-2 to TRBJ2-1; 7 nucleotides line up with TRBD1. This clonotype was sampled from a woman aged 18-29 years who received the yellow fever vaccine. The CDR3 here is CASSKDRVWYNEQFF. The DNA for the CDR3 is TGTGCCAGCAGCAAAGACAGGGTTTGGTACAATGAGCAGTTCTTC.